This T cell receptor beta chain is drawn from a study of OX40 agonist ivuxolimab in advanced cancers. In regard to this clone: Its antigen is undetermined.

Assay: immunoSEQ multiplex PCR; the TCRdb copy retains only in-frame clones and omits some. In the table there are about 50,000 clones, roughly four fifths of which are singletons. Points from the study as a whole: Patients who responded partially at 0.1-3.0 mg/kg showed clonal expansion ranking among the lowest.

The clonotype was recovered from an adult with an advanced solid tumor such as melanoma, head and neck, liver or kidney cancer. Material: CD4+ or CD8+ T cells sorted from blood, obtained in a trial of the OX40 agonist ivuxolimab.

CDR3 loop: CASSLNRVRETQYF. The CDR3 nucleotides are TGCGCCAGCAGCTTGAACAGGGTGAGGGAGACCCAGTACTTC. This chain uses TRBV5-1 with TRBJ2-5; TRBD1 is a possible D gene (6 bases). The CDR3 has 14 residues. Trimming left V 1 base short and J 5 bases short, with 12 bases between. Germline CDR1 is SGHRS and CDR2 is YFSETQ.